The clone carrying this TCR beta chain has ten or more counts. Its antigen remains unidentified. Sampling of bone marrow took place during active disease in every patient. There are 15 residues in the CDR3. The V gene lost 2 bases and the J gene lost 0 bases, with 10 bases spanning the gap. Germline assignment: CDR1 SGHTA and CDR2 FQGNSA. These data come from a study of read filtering for tumor transcriptome and immune sequencing. Across the whole study: Mean patient age was 65.9 years, range roughly 45 to 80; some 17 male, 14 female. IR-seq gave about 3.5 to 10.27 million TCR reads per sample; RNA-seq gave roughly 80 to 1,300.

Study conclusions and caveats: Correlation between methods rose after single-read clonotypes were removed.

Molecular barcoded adaptors covering alpha/delta and beta/gamma chains were used on around 370 ng RNA. One entry per CDR3 protein, called by TCRdb with MiXCR from the reads. Of about 35,000 distinct CDR3 sequences listed, 14% were seen once; the top ten hold 5.5% to 7%. The TCR sequence derives from a donor at least 40 years old with multiple myeloma. The chain joins TRBV7-2 to TRBJ1-1; D unresolved. Sequenced sample: a population of CD138-negative cells sorted from bone marrow. CDR3 protein: CASSLQFGLNTEAFF. DNA for the CDR3: TGTGCCAGCAGCTTACAATTTGGACTGAACACTGAAGCTTTCTTT.